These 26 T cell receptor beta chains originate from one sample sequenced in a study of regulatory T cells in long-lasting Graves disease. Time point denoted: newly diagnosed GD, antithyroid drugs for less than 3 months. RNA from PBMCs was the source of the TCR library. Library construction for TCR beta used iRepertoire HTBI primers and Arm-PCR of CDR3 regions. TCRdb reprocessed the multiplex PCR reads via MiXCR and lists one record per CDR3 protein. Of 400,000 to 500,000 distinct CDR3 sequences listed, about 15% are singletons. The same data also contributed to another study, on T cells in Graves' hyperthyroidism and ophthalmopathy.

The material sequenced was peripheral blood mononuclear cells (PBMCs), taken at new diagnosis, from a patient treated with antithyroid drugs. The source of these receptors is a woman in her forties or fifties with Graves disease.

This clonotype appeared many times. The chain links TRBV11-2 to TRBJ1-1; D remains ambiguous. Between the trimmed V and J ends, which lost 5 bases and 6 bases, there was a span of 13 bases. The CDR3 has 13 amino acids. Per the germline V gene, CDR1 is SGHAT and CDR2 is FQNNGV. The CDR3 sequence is CASSTWVTPEAFF. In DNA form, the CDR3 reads TGTGCCAGCAGCACCTGGGTGACTCCTGAAGCTTTCTTT.

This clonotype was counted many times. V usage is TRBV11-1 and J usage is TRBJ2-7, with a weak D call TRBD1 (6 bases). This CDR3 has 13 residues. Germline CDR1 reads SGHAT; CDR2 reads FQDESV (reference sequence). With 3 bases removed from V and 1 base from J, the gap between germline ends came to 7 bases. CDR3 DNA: TGTGCCAGCAGCTTCGACAGGTCCTACGAGCAGTACTTC. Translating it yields CASSFDRSYEQYF.

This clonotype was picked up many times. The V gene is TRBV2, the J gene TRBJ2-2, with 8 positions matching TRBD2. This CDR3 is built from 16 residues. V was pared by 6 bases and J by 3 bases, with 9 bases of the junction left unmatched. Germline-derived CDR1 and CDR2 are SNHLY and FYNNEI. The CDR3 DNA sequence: TGTGCCAGCAGATCAAGCGGGAGTATCGACACCGGGGAGCTGTTTTTT. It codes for CASRSSGSIDTGELFF.

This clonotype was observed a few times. The CDR3 spells CASRRTSMELFF. CDR3 DNA: TGCGCCAGCAGACGGACTTCCATGGAGCTGTTTTTT. The V call is TRBV5-1, the J call TRBJ2-2, with D possibly TRBD2 on 5 matching bases. V was clipped by 5 bases and J by 10 bases, with 12 bases between them. CDR3 length: 12 residues. Germline V gene data show CDR1 as SGHRS and CDR2 as YFSETQ. The full variable domain, rest sourced from reference TRBV5-1 and TRBJ2-2, is KAGVTQTPRYLIKTRGQQVTLSCSPISGHRSVSWYQQTPGQGLQFLFEYFSETQRNKGNFPGRFSGRQFSNSRSEMNVSTLELGDSALYLCASRRTSMELFFGEGSRLTVL.

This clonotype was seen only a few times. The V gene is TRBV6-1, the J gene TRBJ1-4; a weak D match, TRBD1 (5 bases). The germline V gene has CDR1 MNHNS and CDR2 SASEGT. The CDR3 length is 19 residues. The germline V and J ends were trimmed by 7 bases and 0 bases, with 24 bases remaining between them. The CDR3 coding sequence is TGTGCCAGCAATACAGACCGGGACCTATCATGGGCAACTAATGAAAAACTGTTTTTT. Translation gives CASNTDRDLSWATNEKLFF.

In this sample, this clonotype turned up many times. CDR3 residues: CASTPGGRDQPQHF. The CDR3 DNA follows: TGTGCCAGCACCCCCGGCGGACGGGATCAGCCCCAGCATTTT. This chain links TRBV28 with TRBJ1-5; D unresolved. Trimming shortened V by 7 bases and J by 5 bases, and 15 bases separated the two germline ends. Germline values: CDR1 MDHEN, CDR2 SYDVKM. This CDR3 spans 14 amino acids.

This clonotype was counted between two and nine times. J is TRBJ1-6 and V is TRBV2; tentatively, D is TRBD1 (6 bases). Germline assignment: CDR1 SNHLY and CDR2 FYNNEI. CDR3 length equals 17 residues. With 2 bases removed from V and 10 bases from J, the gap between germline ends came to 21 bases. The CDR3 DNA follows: TGTGCCAGCAGTGAACTGAGGGGGAGGGCACTTAACTCACCCCTCCACTTT. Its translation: CASSELRGRALNSPLHF.

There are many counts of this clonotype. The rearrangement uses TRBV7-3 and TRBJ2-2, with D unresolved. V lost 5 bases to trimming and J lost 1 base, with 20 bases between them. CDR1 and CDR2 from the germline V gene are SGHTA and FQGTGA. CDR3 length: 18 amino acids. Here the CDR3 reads CASSPKTTGMVNTGELFF. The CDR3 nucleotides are TGTGCCAGCAGCCCTAAAACCACTGGAATGGTGAACACCGGGGAGCTGTTTTTT.

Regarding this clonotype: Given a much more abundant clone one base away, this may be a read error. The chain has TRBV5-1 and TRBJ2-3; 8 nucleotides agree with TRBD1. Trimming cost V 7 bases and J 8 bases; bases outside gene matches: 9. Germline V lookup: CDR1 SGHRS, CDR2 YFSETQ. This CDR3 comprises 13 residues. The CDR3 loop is CASADRACLTQYF. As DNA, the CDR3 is TGCGCCAGCGCGGACAGGGCGTGCCTTACGCAGTATTTT.

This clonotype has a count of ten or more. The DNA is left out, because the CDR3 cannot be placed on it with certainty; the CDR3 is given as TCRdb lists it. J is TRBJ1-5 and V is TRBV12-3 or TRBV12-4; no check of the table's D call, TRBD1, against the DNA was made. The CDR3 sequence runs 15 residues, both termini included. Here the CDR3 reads CASSSSDSSNQPQHF.

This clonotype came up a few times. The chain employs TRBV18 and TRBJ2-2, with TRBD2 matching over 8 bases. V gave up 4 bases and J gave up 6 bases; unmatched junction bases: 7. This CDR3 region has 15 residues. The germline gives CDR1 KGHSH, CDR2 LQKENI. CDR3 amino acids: CASSQAGVTPGELFF. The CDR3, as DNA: TGTGCCAGCTCACAAGCGGGAGTTACCCCCGGGGAGCTGTTTTTT.

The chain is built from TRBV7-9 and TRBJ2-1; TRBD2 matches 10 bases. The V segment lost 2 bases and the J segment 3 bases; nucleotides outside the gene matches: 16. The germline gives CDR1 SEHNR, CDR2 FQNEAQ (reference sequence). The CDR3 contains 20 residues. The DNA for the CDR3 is TGTGCCAGCAGCTTAACCTCCCGGCCTAGCGGGAGCCCCAACTACAATGAGCAGTTCTTC. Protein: CASSLTSRPSGSPNYNEQFF.

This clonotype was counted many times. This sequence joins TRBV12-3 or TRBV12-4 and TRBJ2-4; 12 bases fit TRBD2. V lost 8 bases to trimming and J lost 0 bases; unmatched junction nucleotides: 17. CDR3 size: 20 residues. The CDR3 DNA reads TGTGCCAGCTCCCCCCGGACTAGCGGGACATTACGCTTAGCCAAAAACATTCAGTACTTC. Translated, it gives CASSPRTSGTLRLAKNIQYF.

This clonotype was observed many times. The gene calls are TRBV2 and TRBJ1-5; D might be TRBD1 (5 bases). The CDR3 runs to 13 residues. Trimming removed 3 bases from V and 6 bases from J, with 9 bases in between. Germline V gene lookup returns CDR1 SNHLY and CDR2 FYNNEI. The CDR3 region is CASSEAGFQPQHF. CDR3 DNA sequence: TGTGCCAGCAGTGAGGCAGGGTTTCAGCCCCAGCATTTT.

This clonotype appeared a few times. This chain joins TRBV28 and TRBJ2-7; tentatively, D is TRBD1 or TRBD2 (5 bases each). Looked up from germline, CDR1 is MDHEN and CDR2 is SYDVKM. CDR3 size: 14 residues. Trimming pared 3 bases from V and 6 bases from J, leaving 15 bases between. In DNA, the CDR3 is TGTGCCAGCAGTTTGTCGGGACCCACTCTCGAGCAGTACTTC. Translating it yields CASSLSGPTLEQYF.

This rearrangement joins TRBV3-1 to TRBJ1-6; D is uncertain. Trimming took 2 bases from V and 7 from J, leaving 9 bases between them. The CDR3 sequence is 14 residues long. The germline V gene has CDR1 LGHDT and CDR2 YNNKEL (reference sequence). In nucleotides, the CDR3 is TGTGCCAGCAGCCAAACTAACAGAAATTCACCCCTCCACTTT. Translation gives CASSQTNRNSPLHF.

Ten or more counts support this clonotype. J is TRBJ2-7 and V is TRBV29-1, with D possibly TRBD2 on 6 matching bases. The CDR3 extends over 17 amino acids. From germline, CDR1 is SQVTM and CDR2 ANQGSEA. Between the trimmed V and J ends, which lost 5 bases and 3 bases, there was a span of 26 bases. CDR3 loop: CSVQVAGGWYLDYEQYF. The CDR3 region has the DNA TGCAGCGTTCAAGTGGCCGGGGGTTGGTACCTTGACTACGAGCAGTACTTC.

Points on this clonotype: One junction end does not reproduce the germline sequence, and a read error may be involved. The CDR3 DNA sequence: TGTACCAGCTCACCCACGGGGGCAACTAATGAAAAACTGTTTTTT. Its translation is CTSSPTGATNEKLFF. The chain links TRBV18 to TRBJ1-4; D perhaps matches TRBD1 (5 bases). Germline CDR1 and CDR2: KGHSH and LQKENI. This CDR3 spans 15 amino acids.

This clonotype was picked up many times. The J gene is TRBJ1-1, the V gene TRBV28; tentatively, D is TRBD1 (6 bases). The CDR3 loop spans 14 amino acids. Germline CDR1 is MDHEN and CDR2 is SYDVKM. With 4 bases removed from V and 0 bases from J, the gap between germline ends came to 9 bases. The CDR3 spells CASSWTALNTEAFF. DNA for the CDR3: TGTGCCAGCAGTTGGACAGCCCTGAACACTGAAGCTTTCTTT.

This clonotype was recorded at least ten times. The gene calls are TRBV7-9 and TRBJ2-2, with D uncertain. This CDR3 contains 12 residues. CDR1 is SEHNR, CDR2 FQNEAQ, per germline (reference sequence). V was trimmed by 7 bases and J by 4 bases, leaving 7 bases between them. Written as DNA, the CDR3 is TGTGCCAGCATCTTCGCCACCGGGGAGCTGTTTTTT. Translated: CASIFATGELFF.

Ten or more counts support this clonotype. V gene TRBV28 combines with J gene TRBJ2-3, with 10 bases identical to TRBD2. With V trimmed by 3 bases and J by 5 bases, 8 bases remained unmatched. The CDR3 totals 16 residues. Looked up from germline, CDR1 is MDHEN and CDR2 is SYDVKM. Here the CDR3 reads CASSFWLAGEGDTQYF. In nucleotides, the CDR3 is TGTGCCAGCAGTTTCTGGCTAGCGGGAGAAGGAGATACGCAGTATTTT.

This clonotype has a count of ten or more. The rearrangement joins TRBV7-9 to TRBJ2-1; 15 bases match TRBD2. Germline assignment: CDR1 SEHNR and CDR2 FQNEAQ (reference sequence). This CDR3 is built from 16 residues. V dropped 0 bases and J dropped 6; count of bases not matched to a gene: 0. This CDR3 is CASSLAGLAGGNEQFF. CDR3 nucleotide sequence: TGTGCCAGCAGCTTAGCGGGACTAGCGGGAGGCAATGAGCAGTTCTTC. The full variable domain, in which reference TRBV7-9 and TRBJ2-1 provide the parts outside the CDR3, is DTGVSQNPRHKITKRGQNVTFRCDPISEHNRLYWYRQTLGQGPEFLTYFQNEAQLEKSRLLSDRFSAERPKGSFSTLEIQRTEQGDSAMYLCASSLAGLAGGNEQFFGPGTRLTVL.

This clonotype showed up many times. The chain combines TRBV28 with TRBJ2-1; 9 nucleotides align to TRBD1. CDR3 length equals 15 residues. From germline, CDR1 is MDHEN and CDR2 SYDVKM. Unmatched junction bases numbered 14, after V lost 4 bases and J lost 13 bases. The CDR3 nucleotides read TGTGCCAGCAGTTCGTCCCGGGACAGGGTGTTTTCTCAGTTCTTC. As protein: CASSSSRDRVFSQFF.

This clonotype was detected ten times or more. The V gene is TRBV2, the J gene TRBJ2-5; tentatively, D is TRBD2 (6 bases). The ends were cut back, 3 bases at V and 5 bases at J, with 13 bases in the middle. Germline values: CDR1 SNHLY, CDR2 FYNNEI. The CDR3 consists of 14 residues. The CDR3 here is CASSEWLATETQYF. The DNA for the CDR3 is TGTGCCAGCAGTGAGTGGCTAGCGACGGAGACCCAGTACTTC.

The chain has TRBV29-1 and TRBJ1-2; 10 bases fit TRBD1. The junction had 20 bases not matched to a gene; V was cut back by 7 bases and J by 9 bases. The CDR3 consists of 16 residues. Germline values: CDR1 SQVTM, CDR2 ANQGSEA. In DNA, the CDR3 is TGCAGCGCTTATTCAAATACCGGGACAGGGGTTGCGCGCTACACCTTC. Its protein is CSAYSNTGTGVARYTF.

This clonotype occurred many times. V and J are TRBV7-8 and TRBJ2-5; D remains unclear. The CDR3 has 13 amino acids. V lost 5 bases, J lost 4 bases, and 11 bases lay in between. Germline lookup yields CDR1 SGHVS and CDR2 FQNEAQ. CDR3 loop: CASSRRAPETQYF. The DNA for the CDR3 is TGTGCCAGCAGCCGTCGAGCACCAGAGACCCAGTACTTC.